The clone carrying this T cell receptor (beta chain) was observed a handful of times. The record originates from a study of identical twins. TCRdb re-called the 5' RACE reads through MiXCR, storing one row per CDR3 protein. The sample has roughly 350,000 distinct CDR3 sequences, roughly 9% seen once. The V and J ends lost 5 bases and 8 bases respectively, with 21 bases between them. CDR3 length: 15 residues. Sequencing was carried out using naive T cells sorted from blood. The chain links TRBV12-3 or TRBV12-4 to TRBJ1-2; no clear D gene. The source of this sequence is a woman aged 50 to 65 in good health. CDR3: CASSAQNQPAQGYTF. CDR3 coding DNA: TGTGCCAGCAGTGCCCAAAACCAACCGGCTCAGGGCTACACCTTC.